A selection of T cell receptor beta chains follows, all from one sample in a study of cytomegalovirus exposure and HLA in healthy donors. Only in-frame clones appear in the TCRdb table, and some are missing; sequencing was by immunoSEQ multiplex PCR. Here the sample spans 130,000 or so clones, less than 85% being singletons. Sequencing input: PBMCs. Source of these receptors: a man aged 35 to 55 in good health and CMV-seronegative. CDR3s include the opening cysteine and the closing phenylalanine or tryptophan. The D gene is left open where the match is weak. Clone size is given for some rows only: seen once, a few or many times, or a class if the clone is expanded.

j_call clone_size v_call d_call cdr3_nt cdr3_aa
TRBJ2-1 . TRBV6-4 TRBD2 TGTGCCAGCAGCCCGGGACTAGCGAACAATGAGCAGTTCTTC CASSPGLANNEQFF
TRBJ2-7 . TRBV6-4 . TGTGCCAGCAGTGAAAAAGTCAGACACTTCACCTACGAGCAGTACTTC CASSEKVRHFTYEQYF
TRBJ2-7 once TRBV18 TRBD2 TGTGCCAGCTCACTAAGGACTAGCCACGAGCAGTACTTC CASSLRTSHEQYF
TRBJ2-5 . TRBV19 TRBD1 TGTGCCAGTAGCCGGGACAGAAAACAAGAGACCCAGTACTTC CASSRDRKQETQYF
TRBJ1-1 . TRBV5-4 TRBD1 TGCGCCAGCAGCCAGACAGGGGAAAACACTGAAGCTTTCTTT CASSQTGENTEAFF
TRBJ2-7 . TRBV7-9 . TGTGCCAGCAGCTTATACCCTACGACTAGTCCCAACGAGCAGTACTTC CASSLYPTTSPNEQYF
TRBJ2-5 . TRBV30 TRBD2 TGTGCCTGGAACGGACGGGGGGTCGGGACCCAGTACTTC CAWNGRGVGTQYF
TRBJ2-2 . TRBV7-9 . TGTGCCAGCAGCTCGGCGGGGATCCACGGGGAGCTGTTTTTT CASSSAGIHGELFF
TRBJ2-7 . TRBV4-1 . TGCGCCAGCAGTTACCGGGACAACCAAAGCGACGAGCAGTACTTC CASSYRDNQSDEQYF
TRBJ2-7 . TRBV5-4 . TGTGCCAGCAGCCCAACAGCCTTTCCCTACGAGCAGTACTTC CASSPTAFPYEQYF
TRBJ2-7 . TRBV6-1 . TGTGCCACGGGGTGGGAGCAGTACTTC CATGWEQYF
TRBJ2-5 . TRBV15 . TGTGCCACCAGCAGAGATCGGGGTGAGACCCAGTACTTC CATSRDRGETQYF
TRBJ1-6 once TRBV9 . TGTGCCAGCAGCGTCGATGACAGGTACGCCGGGTCACCCCTCCACTTT CASSVDDRYAGSPLHF
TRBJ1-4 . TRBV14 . TGTGCCAGCAGCCAAGCTTTTACAACTAATGAAAAACTGTTTTTT CASSQAFTTNEKLFF
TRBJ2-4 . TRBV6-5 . TGTGCCAGCAGTAGGGCCGTTGGGGGGAACATTCAGTACTTC CASSRAVGGNIQYF
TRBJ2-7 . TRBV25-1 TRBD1 TGTGCCAGCAGCTTTCCGGGACAGGGGTACGAGCAGTACTTC CASSFPGQGYEQYF
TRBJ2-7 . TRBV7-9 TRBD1 TGTGCCAGCAGCTTGCAGGGGGCAGGGGAGCAGTACTTC CASSLQGAGEQYF
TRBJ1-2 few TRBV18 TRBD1 TGTGCCAGCTCACCCCCGCCCCTTGGACAGGGGTCGAGTGGCTACACCTTC CASSPPPLGQGSSGYTF
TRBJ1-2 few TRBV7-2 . TGTGCCAGCAGCTTAGAGGGGATTAGGGGCTACACCTTC CASSLEGIRGYTF
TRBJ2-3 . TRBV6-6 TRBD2 TGTGCCAGCAGTTACTTGACTAGCGGGACTACAGATACGCAGTATTTT CASSYLTSGTTDTQYF
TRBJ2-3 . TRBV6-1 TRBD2 TGTGCCAGCAGGATACTAGCGGCCCCCACAGATACGCAGTATTTT CASRILAAPTDTQYF
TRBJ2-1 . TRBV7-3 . TGTGCCAGCAGCTTAGGGCAGGGATGGTACAATGAGCAGTTCTTC CASSLGQGWYNEQFF
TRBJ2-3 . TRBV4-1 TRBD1 TGCGCCAGCAGCCAAGCGCAGGGGGCTTTTATTAGCACAGATACGCAGTATTTT CASSQAQGAFISTDTQYF
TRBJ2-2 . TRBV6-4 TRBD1 TGTGCCAGCACCATGGGACAGGGTACACCCGGGGAGCTGTTTTTT CASTMGQGTPGELFF
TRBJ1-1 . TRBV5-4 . TGTGCCAGCAGCCTATGGAGGGACACTGAAGCTTTCTTT CASSLWRDTEAFF
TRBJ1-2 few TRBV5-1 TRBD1 TGCGCCAGCAGCCCTGGGACAGGCACCTATGGCTACACCTTC CASSPGTGTYGYTF
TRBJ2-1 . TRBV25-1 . TGTGCCAGCAGTGAATCTGGGGGGGAGCAGTTCTTC CASSESGGEQFF
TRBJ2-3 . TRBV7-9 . TGTGCCAGCAGCTCCCTCGAGGGGGGCACAGATACGCAGTATTTT CASSSLEGGTDTQYF